The 13 T cell receptor beta chains reported below all come from one sample, sequenced in a study of monozygotic twins with inflammatory bowel disease. TCRdb re-called the 5' RACE reads and shows each CDR3 protein once, DNA omitted. This sample's table reports about 150,000 distinct CDR3 sequences. What was sequenced was blood. These receptors originate from a human donor with ulcerative colitis or Crohn's disease, or a healthy co-twin of an affected twin (not recorded which).

The J gene is TRBJ2-6, the V gene TRBV20-1; TCRdb's D gene call, TRBD1, goes unchecked for lack of DNA. From germline, CDR1 is DFQATT and CDR2 SNEGSKA (reference sequence). CDR3 length: 14 amino acids. The CDR3 here is CSAQGGSGANVLTF.

The CDR3 sequence is CASSSGQGSLSGNTIYF. This chain links TRBV5-1 with TRBJ1-3; the D call of TRBD1 rests on TCRdb alone, since no DNA is present to check it. Germline V CDR1 and CDR2: SGHRS, YFSETQ. The CDR3 is 17 residues long. Based on the CDR3 plus reference TRBV5-1 and TRBJ1-3, the full variable domain is KAGVTQTPRYLIKTRGQQVTLSCSPISGHRSVSWYQQTPGQGLQFLFEYFSETQRNKGNFPGRFSGRQFSNSRSEMNVSTLELGDSALYLCASSSGQGSLSGNTIYFGEGSWLTVV.

V gene TRBV5-1 combines with J gene TRBJ2-7. The CDR3 is 15 residues long. Per germline, CDR1 SGHRS and CDR2 YFSETQ. CDR3 sequence reads: CASSLAEAVLYEQYF.

The chain couples TRBV7-8 to TRBJ1-5. CDR1 and CDR2 from the germline V gene are SGHVS and FQNEAQ. This CDR3 is built from 14 residues. The CDR3 is CASRSTAANQPQHF.

The CDR3 region is CASSRRTRNTEAFF. The J gene is TRBJ1-1, the V gene TRBV7-2; TCRdb calls TRBD1, which cannot be checked without DNA. The CDR3 loop spans 14 amino acids. From germline, CDR1 is SGHTA and CDR2 FQGNSA.

This chain links TRBV4-1 with TRBJ2-2; the D call of TRBD2 rests on TCRdb alone, since no DNA is present to check it. The CDR3 spans 17 residues. The germline gives CDR1 MGHRA, CDR2 YSYEKL. The CDR3 is CASSQDDELAGIGELFF.

The chain joins TRBV6-2 or TRBV6-3 to TRBJ2-7; TCRdb names TRBD1, which stays unverified in the absence of DNA. The CDR3 consists of 14 residues. The germline gives CDR1 MNHEY, CDR2 SVGEGT. This CDR3 is CASTPGHPSYEQYF.

The V and J genes are TRBV6-5 and TRBJ2-3; checking the TCRdb D call of TRBD1 is not possible without DNA. CDR1 and CDR2 (germline): MNHEY, SVGAGI. CDR3 length: 16 amino acids. The CDR3 is CASSSREEGGFYTQYF.

The chain's CDR3 is CSVEEGSYEQYF. The chain recombines TRBV29-1 with TRBJ2-7; the D call of TRBD2 rests on TCRdb alone, since no DNA is present to check it. Germline loops: CDR1 SQVTM, CDR2 ANQGSEA. This CDR3 has 12 residues.

The rearrangement uses TRBV5-1 and TRBJ1-1. The CDR3 totals 13 residues. Germline V gene lookup returns CDR1 SGHRS and CDR2 YFSETQ. CDR3 amino acids: CASRPGENTEAFF.

V usage is TRBV7-2 and J usage is TRBJ2-4. Germline values: CDR1 SGHTA, CDR2 FQGNSA. The CDR3 is made up of 15 amino acids. The CDR3 protein is CASTPGRFAKNMQYF. Full variable domain (rest looked up from reference TRBV7-2 and TRBJ2-4): GAGVSQSPSNKVTEKGKDVELRCDPISGHTALYWYRQSLGQGLEFLIYFQGNSAPDKSGLPSDRFSAERTGGSVSTLTIQRTQQEDSAVYLCASTPGRFAKNMQYFGAGTRLSVL.

This chain links TRBV9 with TRBJ2-1; TCRdb's D call of TRBD2 is untestable without DNA. The CDR3 loop spans 14 amino acids. Germline V gene lookup returns CDR1 SGDLS and CDR2 YYNGEE. CDR3 region: CASSEAGRYNEQFF.

The chain uses TRBV5-1 and TRBJ1-2; no DNA is available, so the TRBD1 call from TCRdb remains unchecked. Germline V CDR1 and CDR2: SGHRS, YFSETQ. This CDR3 has 15 amino acids. The CDR3 sequence is CASSPGTGDNYGYTF.